This record looks at one T cell receptor (beta chain) sequence and its context. The method was immunoSEQ multiplex PCR; TCRdb's version includes in-frame clones alone and lacks a portion of them. The sample consists of approximately 37,000 clones, about 93% of them appearing once. The data were obtained in a study of control samples from healthy donors and cancer patients. CDR1 and CDR2 (germline): SNHLY, FYNNEI. The CDR3 extends over 14 amino acids. V gave up 7 bases and J gave up 4 bases, with 14 bases separating them. The chain links TRBV2 to TRBJ2-1; D is unclear. The clonotype comes from a woman aged 45-60 years in good health. Sequenced sample: blood. CDR3 sequence: CASTPDGFYNEQFF. The CDR3 coding sequence is TGTGCCAGCACCCCGGACGGGTTTTACAATGAGCAGTTCTTC.